This T cell receptor (beta chain) was recovered during a study of long-term antiretroviral therapy in people with HIV. Researchers ran immunoSEQ v3.0 at survey level. Profiled with immunoSEQ multiplex PCR; TCRdb holds only in-frame clones, not every one. This sample carries over 20,000 clones, around four fifths of them seen once, and the ten largest clones take roughly 4.9%. CDR1 is SGHAT and CDR2 is FQNNGV in the germline V gene. The CDR3 contains 11 residues. With 5 bases removed from V and 10 bases from J, the gap between germline ends came to 11 bases. The count of this clone is one. The V call is TRBV11-2, the J call TRBJ1-2; a weak D match, TRBD1 (5 bases). The source of this sequence is a man between 18 and 35 years old with HIV. Material: unsorted PBMCs, obtained 0.5 years after starting antiretroviral therapy. The CDR3 sequence: CASSPGGTYTF. In nucleotides, the CDR3 is TGTGCCAGCAGCCCCGGCGGGACCTACACCTTC.